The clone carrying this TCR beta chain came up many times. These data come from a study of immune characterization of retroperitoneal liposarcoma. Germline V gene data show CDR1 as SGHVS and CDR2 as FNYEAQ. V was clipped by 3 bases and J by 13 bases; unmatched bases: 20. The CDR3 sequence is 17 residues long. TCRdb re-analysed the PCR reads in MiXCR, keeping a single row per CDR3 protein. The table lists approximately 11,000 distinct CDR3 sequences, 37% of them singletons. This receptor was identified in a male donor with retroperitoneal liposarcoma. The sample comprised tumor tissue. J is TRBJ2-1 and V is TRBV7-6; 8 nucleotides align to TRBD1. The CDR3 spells CASSLGRTGSSKNIQFF. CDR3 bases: TGTGCCAGCAGCTTGGGGAGGACAGGGTCATCCAAAAACATTCAGTTCTTC. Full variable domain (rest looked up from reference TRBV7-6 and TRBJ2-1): GAGVSQSPRYKVTKRGQDVALRCDPISGHVSLYWYRQALGQGPEFLTYFNYEAQQDKSGLPNDRFSAERPEGSISTLTIQRTEQRDSAMYRCASSLGRTGSSKNIQFFGPGTRLTVL.